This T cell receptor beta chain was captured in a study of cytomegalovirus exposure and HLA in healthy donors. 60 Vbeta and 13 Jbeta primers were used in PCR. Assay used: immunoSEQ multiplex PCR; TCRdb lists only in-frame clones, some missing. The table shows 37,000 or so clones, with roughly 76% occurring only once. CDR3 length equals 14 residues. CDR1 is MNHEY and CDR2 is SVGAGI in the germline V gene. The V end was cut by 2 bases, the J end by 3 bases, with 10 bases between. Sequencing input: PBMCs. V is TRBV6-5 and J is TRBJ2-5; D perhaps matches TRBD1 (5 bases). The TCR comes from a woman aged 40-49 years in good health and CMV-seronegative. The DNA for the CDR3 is TGTGCCAGCAGTTACCTTGCAGGGAAAGAGACCCAGTACTTC. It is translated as CASSYLAGKETQYF.